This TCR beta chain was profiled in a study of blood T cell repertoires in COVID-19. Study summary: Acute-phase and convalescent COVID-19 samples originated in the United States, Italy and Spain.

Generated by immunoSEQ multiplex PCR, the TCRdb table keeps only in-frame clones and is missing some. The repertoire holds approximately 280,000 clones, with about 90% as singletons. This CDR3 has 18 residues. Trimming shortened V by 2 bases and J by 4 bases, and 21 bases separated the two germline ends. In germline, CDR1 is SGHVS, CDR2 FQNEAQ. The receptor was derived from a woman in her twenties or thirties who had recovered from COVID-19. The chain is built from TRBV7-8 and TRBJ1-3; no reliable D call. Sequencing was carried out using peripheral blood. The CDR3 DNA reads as TGTGCCAGCAGCTTATTGGTGACCAACCGGTGGGAGGGAAACACCATATATTTT. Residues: CASSLLVTNRWEGNTIYF.